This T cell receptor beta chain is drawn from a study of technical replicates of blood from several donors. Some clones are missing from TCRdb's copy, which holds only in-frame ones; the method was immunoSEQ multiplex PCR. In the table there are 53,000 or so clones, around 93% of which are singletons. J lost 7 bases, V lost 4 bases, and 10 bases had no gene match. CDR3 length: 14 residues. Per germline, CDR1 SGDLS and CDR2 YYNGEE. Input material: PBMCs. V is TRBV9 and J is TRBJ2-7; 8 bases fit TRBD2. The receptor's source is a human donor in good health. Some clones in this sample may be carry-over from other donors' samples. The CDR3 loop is CASSSEVAGREQYF. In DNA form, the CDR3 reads TGTGCCAGCAGCTCCGAGGTAGCGGGACGTGAGCAGTACTTC.